A single sample gave rise to the 2 T cell receptor beta chains below, sequenced in a study of T cells in Graves' hyperthyroidism and ophthalmopathy. Researchers amplified the TCR beta CDR3 regions from RNA transcripts. A first-round RT-PCR of the TCR CDR3 used the HTBI primer set. TCRdb passed the multiplex PCR reads through MiXCR, listing each CDR3 protein once. Counted here are hundreds of thousands of distinct CDR3 sequences, around 16% occurring once; the ten biggest clones make up about a quarter. The specimen sequenced was blood. These receptors originate from a woman aged 18-29 years with Graves' hyperthyroidism that later progressed to Graves' ophthalmopathy.

This clonotype was found a few times. This chain links TRBV6-5 with TRBJ2-2; D uncertain. Trimming left V 2 bases short and J 2 bases short, with 9 bases between. Germline V gene lookup returns CDR1 MNHEY and CDR2 SVGAGI. This CDR3 has 15 residues. CDR3 in DNA: TGTGCCAGCAGTTACCCCGGGCATAACACCGGGGAGCTGTTTTTT. Its translation: CASSYPGHNTGELFF.

The genes are TRBV28 and TRBJ1-1; TRBD1 matches at 9 bases. The CDR3 loop spans 16 amino acids. V trimming: 2 bases; J trimming: 1 base; junction bases outside the gene matches: 5. Germline loops: CDR1 MDHEN, CDR2 SYDVKM. For the CDR3, the DNA is TGTGCCAGCAGTTTACGGGACAGGGTGTCGAACACTGAAGCTTTCTTT. It encodes CASSLRDRVSNTEAFF. Full variable domain (missing parts from reference TRBV28 and TRBJ1-1): DVKVTQSSRYLVKRTGEKVFLECVQDMDHENMFWYRQDPGLGLRLIYFSYDVKMKEKGDIPEGYSVSREKKERFSLILESASTNQTSMYLCASSLRDRVSNTEAFFGQGTRLTVV.